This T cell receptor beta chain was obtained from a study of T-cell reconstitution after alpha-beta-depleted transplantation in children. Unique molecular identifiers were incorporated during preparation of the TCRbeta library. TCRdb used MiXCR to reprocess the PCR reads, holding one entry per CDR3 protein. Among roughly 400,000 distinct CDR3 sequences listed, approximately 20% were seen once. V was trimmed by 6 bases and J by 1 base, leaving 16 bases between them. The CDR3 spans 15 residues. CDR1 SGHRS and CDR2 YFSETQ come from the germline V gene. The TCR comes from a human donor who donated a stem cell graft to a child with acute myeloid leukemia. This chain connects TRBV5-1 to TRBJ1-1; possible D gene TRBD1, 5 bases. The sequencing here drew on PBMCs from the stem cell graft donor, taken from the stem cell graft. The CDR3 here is CASTKGSGPNTEAFF. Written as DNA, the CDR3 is TGCGCCAGCACTAAGGGGTCCGGACCGAACACTGAAGCTTTCTTT.